The rows below give T cell receptor beta chains drawn from one sample of a study of early T cells in non-severe SARS-CoV-2 infection. TCRdb passed the 5' RACE reads through MiXCR, listing each CDR3 protein once. The repertoire holds 100,000 to 150,000 distinct CDR3 sequences, with more than 12% as singletons. Sequencing used whole blood. The receptors shown here come from an adult who was a healthcare worker with PCR-confirmed SARS-CoV-2 infection or an uninfected control (not recorded which). Both conserved end residues are part of each CDR3.

cdr3_aa v_call
CAWSGPGGPDGELFF TRBV30
CASSFTVNTGELFF TRBV27
CASSSIGRPRVEGYTF TRBV7-9
CASSVGASYEQYF TRBV18
CSARARGEQFF TRBV20-1
CASSPSASTGYNEQFF TRBV7-3
CASSLGADSLLNTEAFF TRBV7-9
CASSQVRSTSTYEQYF TRBV4-1
CAISEGEKLGGYTF TRBV10-3
CASSRPKRGEQYF TRBV7-2
CASSIAVSTGGELFF TRBV19
CASSIQGGYNEQFF TRBV6-5
CASSLSKGKTDTQYF TRBV7-7
CASSLSPEDTQYF TRBV11-3
CASSFSGTQETQYF TRBV12-3/TRBV12-4
CASRAGVAEAFF TRBV25-1
CASSLGRGEDTQYF TRBV5-1
CASSPPGDGYGEQFF TRBV18
CASSPGSQPPRDF TRBV4-1
CASGRLAGGYNEQFF TRBV6-2/TRBV6-3
CASSLGHLSNQPQHF TRBV6-1
CAWSKRQGTYEKLFF TRBV30
CASSSLVANEKLFF TRBV27
CASSEDRGETQYF TRBV6-1
CASSVVETASNEQFF TRBV9
CSVEKVVAGGLNTGELFF TRBV29-1
CASSPTGMWNQPQHF TRBV18
CASSLAGANTDTQYF TRBV6-6
CASSEWGQTYNEQFF TRBV9
CASSLQTNTGELFF TRBV11-2
CASSFNSEQPQHF TRBV12-3/TRBV12-4
CASSPSQGSAEAFF TRBV7-3
CASSLGGTIEQFF TRBV7-2
CASSPSQILSSGNTIYF TRBV18
CASSQTGQLYEQYF TRBV4-1
CSASRPGLSEQYF TRBV20-1
CASSQVATGDTEAFF TRBV3-1
CASSLSQGGNTIYF TRBV7-9
CSARDDGRHYEQYF TRBV20-1
CASSQVRGQINTEAFF TRBV4-1